This TCR beta chain is drawn from a study of control samples from healthy donors and cancer patients. The ends were cut back, 3 bases at V and 1 base at J, with 9 bases in the middle. Germline values: CDR1 GTSNPN, CDR2 SVGIG (reference sequence). This CDR3 is 13 amino acids long. Measured with immunoSEQ multiplex PCR; TCRdb has only the in-frame clones, and not every one. The sample records 90,000 or so clones, less than 90% being singletons. Sequences were obtained from PBMCs. The V gene is TRBV30, the J gene TRBJ1-1; D call uncertain. The source is a woman aged 45-65 years with colorectal cancer. The CDR3: CAWRVTTNTEAFF. CDR3 in DNA: TGTGCCTGGAGGGTCACTACGAACACTGAAGCTTTCTTT.